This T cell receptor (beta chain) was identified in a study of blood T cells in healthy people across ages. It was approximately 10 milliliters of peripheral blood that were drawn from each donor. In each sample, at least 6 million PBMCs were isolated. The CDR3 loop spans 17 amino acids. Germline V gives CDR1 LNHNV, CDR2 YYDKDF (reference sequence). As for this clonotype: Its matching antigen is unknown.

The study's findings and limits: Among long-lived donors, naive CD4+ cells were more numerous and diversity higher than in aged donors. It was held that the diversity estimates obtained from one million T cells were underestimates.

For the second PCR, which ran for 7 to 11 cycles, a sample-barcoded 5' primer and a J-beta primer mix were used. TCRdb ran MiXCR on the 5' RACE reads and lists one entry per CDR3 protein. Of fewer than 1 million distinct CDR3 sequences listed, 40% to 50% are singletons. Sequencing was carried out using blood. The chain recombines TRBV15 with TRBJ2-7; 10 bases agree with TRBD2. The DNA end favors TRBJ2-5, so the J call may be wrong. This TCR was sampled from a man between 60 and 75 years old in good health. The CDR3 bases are TGTGCCACCAGCAGAGATCCGGAACTAGCGGGGTATGGGACCCAGTACTTC. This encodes CATSRDPELAGYGTQYF.